The present TCR beta chain was sequenced within a study of graft-versus-host responses after intestinal transplantation. Whole-study context: The whole recipient group had anti-thymocyte globulin induction followed by tacrolimus and steroids for around 3 years.

As concerns this clone: Its specificity is unknown.

Study-wide results and limits: GvH clones were found in recipient marrow; some appeared first in ileum or blood. Early after transplant, HvG clones declined as circulating GvH clones peaked.

The table came from immunoSEQ multiplex PCR; TCRdb's copy has only in-frame clones and leaves some out. This table has about 10,000 clones, about 90% appearing once. This CDR3 contains 14 residues. Trimming removed 2 bases from V and 0 bases from J, with 6 bases in between. Germline CDR1 and CDR2: SEHNR and FQNEAQ (reference sequence). The sequence was obtained from a human patient who received an intestinal transplant, so some T cells may come from the graft donor. Sequenced material: PBMCs, taken approximately 42 days after intestinal transplant. The chain couples TRBV7-9 to TRBJ2-3, with D unresolved. The CDR3 spells CASSLLDSTDTQYF. CDR3 sequence (DNA): TGTGCCAGCAGCTTACTAGACAGCACAGATACGCAGTATTTT.